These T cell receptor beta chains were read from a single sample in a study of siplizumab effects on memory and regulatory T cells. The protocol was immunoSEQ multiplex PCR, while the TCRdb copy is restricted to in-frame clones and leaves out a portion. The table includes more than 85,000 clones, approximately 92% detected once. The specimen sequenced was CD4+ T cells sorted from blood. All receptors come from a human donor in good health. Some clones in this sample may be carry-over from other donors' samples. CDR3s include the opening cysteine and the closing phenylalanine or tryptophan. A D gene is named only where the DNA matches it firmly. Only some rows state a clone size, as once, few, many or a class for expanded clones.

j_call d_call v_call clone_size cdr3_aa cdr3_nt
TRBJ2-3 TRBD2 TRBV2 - CASSATSGSTDTQYF TGTGCCAGCAGTGCAACTAGCGGGAGCACAGATACGCAGTATTTT
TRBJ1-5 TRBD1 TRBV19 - CASSTRQGYSNQPQHF TGTGCCAGTAGTACAAGACAGGGCTATAGCAATCAGCCCCAGCATTTT
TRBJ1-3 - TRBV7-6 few CASSPAQGYGNTIYF TGTGCCAGCAGCCCCGCGCAGGGATATGGAAACACCATATATTTT
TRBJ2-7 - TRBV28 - CASRQGFILYSSPYEQYF TGTGCCAGCCGGCAGGGGTTTATACTCTATTCGTCCCCCTACGAGCAGTACTTC
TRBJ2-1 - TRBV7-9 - CASSITGRKNNEQFF TGTGCCAGCAGCATAACGGGACGGAAAAACAATGAGCAGTTCTTC
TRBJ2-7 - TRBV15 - CATSRDLVNSYEQYF TGTGCCACCAGCAGAGATCTGGTGAACTCCTACGAGCAGTACTTC
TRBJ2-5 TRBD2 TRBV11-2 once CASSQRKTSGRETQYF TGTGCCAGCAGCCAACGAAAGACTAGCGGGAGAGAGACCCAGTACTTC
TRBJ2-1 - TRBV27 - CASSLSNQGFNEQFF TGTGCCAGCAGTTTATCGAACCAGGGGTTCAATGAGCAGTTCTTC
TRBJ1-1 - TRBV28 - CASSLLNTEAFF TGTGCCAGCAGCCTATTGAACACTGAAGCTTTCTTT
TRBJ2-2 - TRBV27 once CASSIQGGSGELFF TGTGCCAGCAGTATACAAGGGGGTAGCGGGGAGCTGTTTTTT
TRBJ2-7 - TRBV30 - CAWSELGDEQYF TGTGCCTGGAGTGAATTAGGCGACGAGCAGTACTTC
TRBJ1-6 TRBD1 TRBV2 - CASRRTGGQSNSPLHF TGTGCCAGCAGGCGCACAGGGGGCCAAAGTAATTCACCCCTCCACTTT
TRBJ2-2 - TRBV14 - CASSQNVLATGELFF TGTGCCAGCAGCCAGAACGTTCTGGCTACCGGGGAGCTGTTTTTT
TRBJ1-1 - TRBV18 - CASSPAGRWLNTEAFF TGTGCCAGCTCACCGGCGGGACGGTGGCTGAACACTGAAGCTTTCTTT
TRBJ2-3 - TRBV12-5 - CASGSQGNTQYF TGTGCTAGTGGCTCCCAGGGCAATACGCAGTATTTT
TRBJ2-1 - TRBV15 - CATSSGLTHEQFF TGTGCCACCAGCAGCGGACTCACCCATGAGCAGTTCTTC